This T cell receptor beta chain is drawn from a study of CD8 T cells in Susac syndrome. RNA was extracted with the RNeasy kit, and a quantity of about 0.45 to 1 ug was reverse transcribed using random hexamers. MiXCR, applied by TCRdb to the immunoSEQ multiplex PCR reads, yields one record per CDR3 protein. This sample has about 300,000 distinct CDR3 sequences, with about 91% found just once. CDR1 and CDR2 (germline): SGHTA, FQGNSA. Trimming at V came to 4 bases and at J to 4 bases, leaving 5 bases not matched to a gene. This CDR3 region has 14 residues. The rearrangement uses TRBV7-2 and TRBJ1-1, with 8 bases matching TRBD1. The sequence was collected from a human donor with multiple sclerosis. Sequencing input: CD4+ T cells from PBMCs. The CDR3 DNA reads TGTGCCAGCAGCTCAGAGACAGGGGCCACTGAAGCTTTCTTT. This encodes CASSSETGATEAFF.